This T cell receptor beta chain comes out of a study of cytomegalovirus exposure and HLA in healthy donors. The sample holds one count of this clone. Antigen: not known. The length of the CDR3 is 13 residues. Between the trimmed V and J ends, which lost 4 bases and 4 bases, there was a span of 8 bases. Germline V gene data show CDR1 as SGHDN and CDR2 as FVKESK. The study's findings and limits: According to an earlier analysis, most TCR beta V segments yielded productive rearrangements about 87% or about 30% of the time.

The PCR had 60 Vbeta and 13 Jbeta primers. Produced via immunoSEQ multiplex PCR; TCRdb's table is partial and in-frame only. The sample has tens of thousands of clones, roughly 69% seen once. This chain connects TRBV14 to TRBJ1-5, with D perhaps matching TRBD1 (5 bases). The source material was PBMCs. The clonotype was recovered from a woman aged 45-65 years in good health and CMV-seronegative. The CDR3 bases are TGTGCCAGCAGCCCCGACAGTAATCAGCCCCAGCATTTT. This encodes CASSPDSNQPQHF.